This TCR beta chain appears in the sequencing data of a study of blood T cell repertoires in COVID-19 (dated by TCRdb to 2020 to 2021). General notes on the study: Samples covering the acute and convalescent phases of COVID-19 were provided by collaborators in the United States, Italy and Spain. The prospective study material was composed of cDNA or gDNA derived from T cells, B-cell-depleted T cells, or PBMCs. The sample metadata nearly always contained a de-identified subject ID, COVID-19 status, age in years and sex. The samples were drawn from two sources: the first 160 participants of the ongoing ImmuneRACE study, and 1,000 to 1,500 subjects contributed by 6 global collaborators. The dataset comprised deeply sampled blood TCRbeta repertoires from subjects exposed to, actively infected with, or recovered from COVID-19. Where HLA class I and class II types were available, the types were taken from metadata supplied by the sample provider, not from assay-based typing. The repertoires were released in a freely available public database intended as a resource for research on the immune response to SARS-CoV-2.

The investigation overall reported the following: The amount of clinical and demographic metadata varied by source and participant and was provided uncurated.

Collaborating institutions collected whole blood in K2EDTA tubes following their own protocols. Collaborator samples were shipped for TCRbeta analysis as frozen whole blood, isolated PBMCs, or DNA extracted from either sample type. The immunoSEQ Assay, a bias-controlled multiplex PCR, was used to amplify TCRbeta CDR3 regions from genomic DNA. Regarding the original processing steps: Nucleated cell counts per sample were estimated from amplification of reference gene primers within the assay. To quantify the absolute abundance of each unique TCRbeta CDR3 rearrangement, sequence reads were collapsed and filtered. Productive Simpson clonality was computed per sample as the square root of Simpson's diversity index over productive rearrangements. TCRdb took this table from immuneACCESS and kept in-frame rearrangements with V and J called. Such tables lack part of the clones; where checked against another copy, unresolved V genes explain under half of the gap, and the rest is unexplained. That table is the source of V, J and clone size, and D and trimming were worked out from the DNA. This sample holds roughly 75,000 clones; approximately 87% were observed only once. The ten largest clones add up to approximately 17% of the sample.

In the case of this clone: What antigen it recognizes has not been identified. The input lacks base qualities; no much larger clone sits a single base away.

CDR1 SGHTA and CDR2 FQGNSA are derived from the germline V gene. From its cysteine to its phenylalanine, the CDR3 spans 14 amino acids. Solely the CDR3 DNA is kept, with 42 bases framed from the first base. The junction carries 10 bases between V and J, which are trimmed by 1 base and 4 bases respectively. The origin of this receptor is a man at least 80 years old in a cohort sampled during active COVID-19. The rearrangement combines TRBV7-2 with TRBJ2-5; a weak D assignment points to TRBD2 (5 bases agree). The material sequenced was peripheral blood. CDR3 loop: CASSLGRGRETQYF. The nucleotide sequence is given as TGTGCCAGCAGCTTAGGTCGGGGTCGAGAGACCCAGTACTTC.